This entry is about one T cell receptor (beta chain). The count of this clone is one. Its antigen is unknown. Base qualities are not at hand, and no much larger clone is one base apart. This record comes from a study of blood T cell repertoires in COVID-19 (dated by TCRdb to between 2020 and 2021). For the study in its entirety: Samples covering the acute and convalescent phases of COVID-19 were provided by collaborators in the United States, Italy and Spain. The prospective study material was composed of cDNA or gDNA derived from T cells, B-cell-depleted T cells, or PBMCs. Deeply sampled blood TCRbeta repertoires from subjects exposed to, actively infected with, or recovered from COVID-19 were included in the dataset. The repertoires were released in a freely available public database intended as a resource for research on the immune response to SARS-CoV-2. Samples came from the ongoing ImmuneRACE study (first 160 participants) plus 1,254 subjects from 6 global collaborators. Nearly every sample came with metadata listing a de-identified subject ID, COVID-19 status, age in years and sex. Where available, HLA class I and class II types were obtained from metadata supplied by the sample provider rather than from assay-based typing.

Overall study results and their limits: How much clinical and demographic metadata was included differed by source and by participant, and the metadata was provided uncurated.

The immunoSEQ Assay, a bias-controlled multiplex PCR, was used to amplify TCRbeta CDR3 regions from genomic DNA. The authors processed their data as follows. Within the assay, amplification of reference gene primers was used to estimate how many nucleated cells each sample contained. To quantify the absolute abundance of each unique TCRbeta CDR3 rearrangement, sequence reads were collapsed and filtered. For each sample, productive Simpson clonality was calculated as the square root of Simpson's diversity index over productive rearrangements. TCRdb holds this immuneACCESS table with in-frame rearrangements only. Some clones are missing; in checked studies, unresolved V genes explain under half, and the rest has no known cause. Clonal size and the V and J genes are those of that table, whereas D and trimming came from the DNA. This sample comprises around 150,000 clones, around 88% of them detected only once. About 5% of the sample comes from the top ten.

Collaborating institutions collected whole blood in K2EDTA tubes following their own protocols. For TCRbeta analysis, collaborators shipped samples as frozen whole blood, isolated PBMCs, or DNA extracted from either of those sample types. The clonotype was recovered from a human donor in a cohort sampled during active COVID-19. The sequenced sample consisted of peripheral blood.

The DNA is TGTGCCAGCAGCTTAGCCCTCTACGAGCAGTACTTC. Protein translation: CASSLALYEQYF. The rearrangement combines TRBV11-2 with TRBJ2-7, with no confident D gene call. CDR1 and CDR2, looked up from the germline V gene, are SGHAT and FQNNGV. Deletion took 1 base off V and 3 bases off J, with a span of 4 bases between the germline ends. The CDR3 sequence holds 12 residues, the cysteine and phenylalanine included. The only DNA kept is the CDR3, 36 bases in frame from the first base.